Detailed here is one T cell receptor beta chain. The data originate from a study of blood T cell repertoires in COVID-19. The wider study: Samples of COVID-19 (acute and convalescent) were obtained from the United States, Italy and Spain. Nucleic acid was either cDNA or gDNA, and it came from T cells, B-cell-depleted T cells, or PBMCs.

Original data processing: Amplification from reference gene primers served as the basis for estimated nucleated cell counts. Libraries were prepared by immunoSEQ multiplex PCR; TCRdb keeps only in-frame clonotypes and omits some of them. The DNA gave D and trimming, while V, J and clone size come from that table. The table has approximately 500,000 clones, over 75% seen once. The CDR3 runs 13 residues. Germline V CDR1 and CDR2: MDHEN, SYDVKM. J lost 5 bases, V lost 7 bases, and 8 bases had no gene match. V and J are TRBV28 and TRBJ2-7, with 7 bases lining up with TRBD1. This receptor was taken from a human donor in a cohort sampled during active COVID-19. The sample was peripheral blood. The CDR3 region has the DNA TGTGCCAGCACTACAGGGGCCAAAAACGAGCAGTACTTC. This codes for CASTTGAKNEQYF.